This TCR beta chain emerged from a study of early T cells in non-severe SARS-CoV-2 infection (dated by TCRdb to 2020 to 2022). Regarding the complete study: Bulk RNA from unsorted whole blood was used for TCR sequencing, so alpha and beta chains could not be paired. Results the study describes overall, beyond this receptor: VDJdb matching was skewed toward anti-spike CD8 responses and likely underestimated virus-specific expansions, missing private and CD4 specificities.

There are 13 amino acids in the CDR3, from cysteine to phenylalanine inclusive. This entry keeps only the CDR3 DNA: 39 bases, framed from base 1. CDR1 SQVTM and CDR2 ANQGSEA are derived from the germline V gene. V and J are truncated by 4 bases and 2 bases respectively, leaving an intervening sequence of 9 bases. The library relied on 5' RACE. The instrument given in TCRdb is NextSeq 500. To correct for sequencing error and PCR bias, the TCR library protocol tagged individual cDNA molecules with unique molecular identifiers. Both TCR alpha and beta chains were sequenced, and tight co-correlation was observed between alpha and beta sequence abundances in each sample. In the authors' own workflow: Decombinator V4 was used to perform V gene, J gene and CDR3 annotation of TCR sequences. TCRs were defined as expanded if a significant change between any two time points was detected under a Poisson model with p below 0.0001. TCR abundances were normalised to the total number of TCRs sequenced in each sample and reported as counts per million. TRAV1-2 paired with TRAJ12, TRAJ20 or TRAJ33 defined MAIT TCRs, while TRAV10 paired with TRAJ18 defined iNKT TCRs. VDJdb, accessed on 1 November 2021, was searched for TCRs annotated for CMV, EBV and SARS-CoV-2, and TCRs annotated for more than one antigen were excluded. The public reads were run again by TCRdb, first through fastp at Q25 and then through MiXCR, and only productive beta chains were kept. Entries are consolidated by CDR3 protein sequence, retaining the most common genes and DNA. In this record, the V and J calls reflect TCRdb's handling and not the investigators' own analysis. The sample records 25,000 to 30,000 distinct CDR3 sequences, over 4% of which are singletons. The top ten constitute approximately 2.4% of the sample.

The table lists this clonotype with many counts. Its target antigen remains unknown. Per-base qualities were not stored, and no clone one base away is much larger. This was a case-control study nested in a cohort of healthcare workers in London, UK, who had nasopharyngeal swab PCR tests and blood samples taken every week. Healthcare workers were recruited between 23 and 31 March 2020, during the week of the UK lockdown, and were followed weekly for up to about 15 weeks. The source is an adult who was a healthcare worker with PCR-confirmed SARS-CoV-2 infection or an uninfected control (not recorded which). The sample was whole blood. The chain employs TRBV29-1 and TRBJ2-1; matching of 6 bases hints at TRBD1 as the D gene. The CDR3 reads CSVVRDTYNEQFF. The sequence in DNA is TGCAGCGTTGTACGGGACACCTACAATGAGCAGTTCTTC.